This entry features one T cell receptor (beta chain) sequence. The record originates from a study of blood T cell repertoires in COVID-19. Study-wide background: The study drew acute and convalescent COVID-19 samples from the United States, Italy and Spain.

Original data processing: The authors estimated nucleated cell counts from reference gene primer amplification. Sequenced by immunoSEQ multiplex PCR; TCRdb stores in-frame clones only, minus some. V, J and clone size are taken as reported in that table, and D and trimming were inferred from the DNA itself. The data contain fewer than 400,000 clones, about nine tenths of them singletons. V shed 5 bases and J shed 2 bases, with 14 bases lying between them. CDR1 is MNHEY, CDR2 SMNVEV, per germline (reference sequence). This CDR3 spans 15 amino acids. In assigning cohorts, the study relied on participant-reported clinical history. Before being deemed recovered, Cohort 3 donors had two negative PCRs, clearance, or symptom resolution.

The J gene is TRBJ2-3, the V gene TRBV27; a possible D gene is TRBD1 (6 bases). The sequenced sample consisted of PBMCs or T cells enriched from blood (not recorded which). The TCR sequence derives from a man in his sixties who had recovered from COVID-19. The DNA for the CDR3 is TGTGCCAGCAGTATAAGAAGGACAGTCACAGATACGCAGTATTTT. Protein product: CASSIRRTVTDTQYF.